This T cell receptor (beta chain) is from a study of blood T cell repertoires in COVID-19. The overall study: Sites across the United States, Italy and Spain contributed samples from acute and convalescent COVID-19. PBMCs, B-cell-depleted T cells, or T cells provided the cDNA or gDNA that made up the material.

Germline V gives CDR1 SGHAT, CDR2 FQNNGV. Trimming cost V 7 bases and J 1 base, with 10 bases left between them. The CDR3 totals 13 residues. This clone was seen more than once but under ten times. Profiling relied on immunoSEQ multiplex PCR, and the TCRdb table lists in-frame clones only, not all of them. The sample records 300,000 to 400,000 clones, around 91% being singletons. Sequencing was done on a sample of peripheral blood. The receptor comes from a woman between 18 and 30 years old who had recovered from COVID-19. The J gene is TRBJ1-2, the V gene TRBV11-2; D unclear. The CDR3: CASTLVINYGYTF. The DNA of the CDR3 is TGTGCCAGCACCCTCGTTATTAACTATGGCTACACCTTC.